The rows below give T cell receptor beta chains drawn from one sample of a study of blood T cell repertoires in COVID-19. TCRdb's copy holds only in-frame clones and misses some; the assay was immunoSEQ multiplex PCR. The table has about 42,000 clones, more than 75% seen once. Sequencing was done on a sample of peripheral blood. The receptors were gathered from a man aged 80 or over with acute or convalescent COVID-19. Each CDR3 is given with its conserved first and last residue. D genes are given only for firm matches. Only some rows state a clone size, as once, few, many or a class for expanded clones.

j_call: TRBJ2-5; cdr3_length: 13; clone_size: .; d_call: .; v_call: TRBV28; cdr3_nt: TGTGCCAGCAGTTTAAGGGGTCCGGAGACCCAGTACTTC; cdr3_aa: CASSLRGPETQYF
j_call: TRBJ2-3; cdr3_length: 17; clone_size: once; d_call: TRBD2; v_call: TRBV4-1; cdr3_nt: TGCGCCAGCAGCCAAGGAGTGCTAGCGGGAATCACAGATACGCAGTATTTT; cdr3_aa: CASSQGVLAGITDTQYF
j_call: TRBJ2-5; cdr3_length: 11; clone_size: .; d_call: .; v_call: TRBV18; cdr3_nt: TGTGCCAGCTCACCTCGGGAGACCCAGTACTTC; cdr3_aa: CASSPRETQYF
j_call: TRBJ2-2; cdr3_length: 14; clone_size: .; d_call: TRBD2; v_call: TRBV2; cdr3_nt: TGTGCCAGCAGTGTTCGTCCTAGCGGCGGGGAGCTGTTTTTT; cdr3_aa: CASSVRPSGGELFF
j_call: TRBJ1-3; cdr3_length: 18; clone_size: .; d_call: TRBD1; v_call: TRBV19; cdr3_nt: TGTGCCAGTACCGCTCGGCAGGGACAGGGTCTTTCTGGAAACACCATATATTTT; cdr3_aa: CASTARQGQGLSGNTIYF
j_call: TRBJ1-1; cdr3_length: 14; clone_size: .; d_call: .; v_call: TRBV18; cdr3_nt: TGTGCCAGCTCGCTTGATCAGGGGAACACTGAAGCTTTCTTT; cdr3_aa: CASSLDQGNTEAFF
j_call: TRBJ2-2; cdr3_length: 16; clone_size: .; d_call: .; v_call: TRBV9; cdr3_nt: TGTGCCAGCAGCCTCACCGGGACTTTCAACACCGGGGAGCTGTTTTTT; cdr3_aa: CASSLTGTFNTGELFF
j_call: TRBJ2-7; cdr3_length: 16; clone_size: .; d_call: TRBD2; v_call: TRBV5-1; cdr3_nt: TGCGCCAGCAGCTTGGTTCAGGGTAGCGGGAGCCACGAGCAGTACTTC; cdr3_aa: CASSLVQGSGSHEQYF
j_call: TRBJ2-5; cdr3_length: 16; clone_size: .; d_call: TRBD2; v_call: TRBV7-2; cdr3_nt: TGTGCCAGCAGCTTACGGACTAGCGGGAGAGGAGAGACCCAGTACTTC; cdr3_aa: CASSLRTSGRGETQYF
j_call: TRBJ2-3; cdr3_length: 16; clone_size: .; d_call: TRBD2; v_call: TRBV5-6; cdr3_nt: TGTGCCAGCAGCTTGAGGCTAGCGGGGGCCACAGATACGCAGTATTTT; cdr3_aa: CASSLRLAGATDTQYF
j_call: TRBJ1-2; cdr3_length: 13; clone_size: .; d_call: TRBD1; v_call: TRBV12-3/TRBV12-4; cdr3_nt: TGTGCCAGCAGTTATGGGACAGTATATGGCTACACCTTC; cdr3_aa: CASSYGTVYGYTF
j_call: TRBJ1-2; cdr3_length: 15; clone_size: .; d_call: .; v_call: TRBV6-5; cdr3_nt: TGTGCCAGCAGGGGGGACACCCGAGGGTTCTATGGCTACACCTTC; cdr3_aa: CASRGDTRGFYGYTF
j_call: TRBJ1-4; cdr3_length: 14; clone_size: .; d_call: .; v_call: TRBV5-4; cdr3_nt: TGTGCCAGCAGCGACACAATAAACGAGGAAAAACTGTTTTTT; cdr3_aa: CASSDTINEEKLFF
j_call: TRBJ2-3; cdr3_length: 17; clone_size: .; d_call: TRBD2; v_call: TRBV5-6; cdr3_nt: TGTGCCAGCAGCTTGGATGTGCGGGGGGGCATTACAGATACGCAGTATTTT; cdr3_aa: CASSLDVRGGITDTQYF
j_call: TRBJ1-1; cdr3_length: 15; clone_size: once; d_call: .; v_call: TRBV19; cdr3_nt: TGTGCCAGTAGCCCCACCTGGAGGATTAACACTGAAGCTTTCTTT; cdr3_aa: CASSPTWRINTEAFF
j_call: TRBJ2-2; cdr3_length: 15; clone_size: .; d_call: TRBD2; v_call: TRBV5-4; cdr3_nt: TGTGCCAGCAGCTTGTCAGCGGGAGGTCACGGGGAGCTGTTTTTT; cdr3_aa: CASSLSAGGHGELFF
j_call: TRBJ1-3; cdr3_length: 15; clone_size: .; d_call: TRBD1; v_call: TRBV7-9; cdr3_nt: TGTGCCAGCAGCTCCTGGACAGGATCTGGAAACACCATATATTTT; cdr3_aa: CASSSWTGSGNTIYF
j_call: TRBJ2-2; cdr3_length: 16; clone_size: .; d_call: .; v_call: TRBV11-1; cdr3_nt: TGTGCCAGCAGCTTATTAAGCGGAGTTGGGACCGGGGAGCTGTTTTTT; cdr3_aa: CASSLLSGVGTGELFF
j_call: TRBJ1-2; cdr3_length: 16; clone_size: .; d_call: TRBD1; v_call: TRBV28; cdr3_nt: TGTGCCAGCAGTCCACCACCCCCGGGACAGGGCTATGGCTACACCTTC; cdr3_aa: CASSPPPPGQGYGYTF
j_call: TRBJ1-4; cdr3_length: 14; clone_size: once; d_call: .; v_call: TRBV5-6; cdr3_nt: TGTGCCAGCAGCGTCAGGGGATCTAATGAAAAACTGTTTTTT; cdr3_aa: CASSVRGSNEKLFF
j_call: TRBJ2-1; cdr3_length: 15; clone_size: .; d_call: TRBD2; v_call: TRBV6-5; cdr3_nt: TGTGCCAGCAGTCTTAGCGGGAGACCGTACAATGAGCAGTTCTTC; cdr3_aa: CASSLSGRPYNEQFF
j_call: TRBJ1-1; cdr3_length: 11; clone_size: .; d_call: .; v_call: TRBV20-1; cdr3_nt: TGCAGTGCTAGGGGGACACAGCTCATACCATTT; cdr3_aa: CSARGTQLIPF
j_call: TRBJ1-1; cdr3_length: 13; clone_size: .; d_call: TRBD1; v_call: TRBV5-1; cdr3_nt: TGCGCCAGCAGCTTGGGGACAGGGACTGGGGCTTTCTTT; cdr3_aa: CASSLGTGTGAFF
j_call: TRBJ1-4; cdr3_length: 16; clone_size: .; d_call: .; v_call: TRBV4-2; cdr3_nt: TGTGCCAGCAGCGAGGATCGAAGTGCAACTAATGAAAAACTGTTTTTT; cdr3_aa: CASSEDRSATNEKLFF
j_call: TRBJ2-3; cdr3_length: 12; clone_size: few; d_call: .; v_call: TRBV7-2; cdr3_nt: TGTGCCAGCAGCCTCCACAGGGATACGCAGTATTTT; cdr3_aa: CASSLHRDTQYF
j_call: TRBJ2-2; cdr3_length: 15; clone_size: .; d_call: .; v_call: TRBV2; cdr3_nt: TGTGCCAGCAGACCGGACAGACCGAACACCGGGGAGCTGTTTTTT; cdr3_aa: CASRPDRPNTGELFF
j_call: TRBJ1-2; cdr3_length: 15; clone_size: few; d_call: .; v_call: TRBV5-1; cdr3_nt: TGCGCCAGCAGCCTTGGGAGTGTTCATGACTATGGCTACACCTTC; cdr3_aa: CASSLGSVHDYGYTF